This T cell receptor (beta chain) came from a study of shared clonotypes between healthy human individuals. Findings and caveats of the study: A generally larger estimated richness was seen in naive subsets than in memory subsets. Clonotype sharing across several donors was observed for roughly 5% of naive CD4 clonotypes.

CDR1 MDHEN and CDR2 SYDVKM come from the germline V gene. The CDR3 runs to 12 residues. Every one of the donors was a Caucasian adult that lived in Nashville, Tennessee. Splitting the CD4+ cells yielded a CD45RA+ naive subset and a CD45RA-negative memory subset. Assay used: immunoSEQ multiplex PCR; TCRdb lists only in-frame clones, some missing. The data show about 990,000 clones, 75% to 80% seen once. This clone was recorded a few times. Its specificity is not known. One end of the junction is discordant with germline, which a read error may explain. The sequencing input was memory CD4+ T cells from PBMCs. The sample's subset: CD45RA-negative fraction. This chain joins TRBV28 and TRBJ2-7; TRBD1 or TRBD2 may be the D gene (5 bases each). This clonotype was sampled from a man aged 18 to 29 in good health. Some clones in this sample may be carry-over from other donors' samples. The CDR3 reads CASFRTTGAGTF. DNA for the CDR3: TGTGCCAGCTTTAGGACCACCGGGGCCGGCACTTTC.